These 10 T cell receptor beta chains were all obtained from the same sample, sequenced in a study of blood T cell repertoires in COVID-19. Clones were read by immunoSEQ multiplex PCR, and TCRdb kept only the in-frame ones, dropping some. This table has about 250,000 clones, approximately 80% appearing once. The sample comprised peripheral blood. The source of these receptors is a woman aged 40 to 50 with active or convalescent COVID-19.

About this clone itself: Other nucleotide sequences in the sample specify the same CDR3. The chain has TRBV12-3 or TRBV12-4 and TRBJ1-1; 8 bases fit TRBD1. CDR3 length equals 12 residues. V shed 4 bases, J shed 7 bases, and the junction held 2 bases outside the gene matches. CDR3 nucleotides: TGTGCCAGCAGTTCCGGACAGGGTGAAGCTTTCTTT. Its translation is CASSSGQGEAFF.

This rearrangement joins TRBV30 to TRBJ2-7, with a tentative D call TRBD1 (5 bases). CDR3 length: 15 amino acids. The V end lost 3 bases, the J end lost 3 bases, and 18 bases lay between the germline ends. Germline CDR1 GTSNPN, CDR2 SVGIG (reference sequence). The CDR3 protein is CAWSGGADGSYEQYF. As DNA, the CDR3 is TGTGCCTGGAGCGGTGGGGCCGATGGAAGCTACGAGCAGTACTTC.

This clone appeared a single time. The chain couples TRBV6-8 to TRBJ1-2; TRBD1 is a possible D gene (5 bases). Germline V gene sequence: CDR1 MNHGY, CDR2 SAAAGT. V was cut by 5 bases and J by 0 bases, with 25 bases left in between. This CDR3 spans 19 amino acids. The CDR3 spells CASSPRRAAGGEANYGYTF. CDR3 nucleotide sequence: TGTGCCAGCAGTCCCCGAAGAGCGGCCGGGGGGGAGGCTAACTATGGCTACACCTTC.

V is TRBV3-1 (or the pseudogene TRBV3-2) and J is TRBJ1-3, with 8 positions matching TRBD1. V lost 1 base, J lost 1 base, and 6 bases stayed unmatched. The germline V gene has CDR1 LGHDT and CDR2 YNNKEL (reference sequence). CDR3 length equals 17 residues. This chain's CDR3 is CASSQVFNRGSGNTIYF. CDR3 coding DNA: TGTGCCAGCAGCCAAGTATTCAACAGGGGGTCTGGAAACACCATATATTTT.

This chain's CDR3 is CASSAKGHLNGYTF. Here the CDR3 DNA reads TGTGCCAGCAGCGCTAAGGGACATCTTAATGGCTACACCTTC. The V gene is TRBV6-5, the J gene TRBJ1-2; D is possibly TRBD1 (6 bases). The CDR3 totals 14 residues. In germline, CDR1 is MNHEY, CDR2 SVGAGI. Trimming pared 6 bases from V and 6 bases from J, leaving 17 bases between.

CDR3 loop: CASSQATGGDYGYTF. The CDR3, as DNA: TGTGCCAGCAGCCAGGCGACAGGGGGCGACTATGGCTACACCTTC. The V and J genes are TRBV3-1 (or the pseudogene TRBV3-2) and TRBJ1-2, with 10 bases matching TRBD1. This CDR3 comprises 15 residues. Germline loops: CDR1 LGHDT, CDR2 YNNKEL (reference sequence). J lost 3 bases, V lost 3 bases, and 4 bases had no gene match.

The chain employs TRBV7-2 and TRBJ1-6; D ambiguous. Trimming took off 2 bases at V and 9 bases at J, with 14 bases between the two ends. This CDR3 region has 15 residues. Looked up from germline, CDR1 is SGHTA and CDR2 is FQGNSA. The CDR3 coding sequence is TGTGCCAGCAGCTTAAATTGGGGAGTTGGTTCACCCCTCCACTTT. Translating it yields CASSLNWGVGSPLHF.

The CDR3 is CATSKQGPPETEAFF. The DNA of the CDR3 is TGTGCCACCAGTAAACAGGGACCCCCCGAGACTGAAGCTTTCTTT. The chain links TRBV15 to TRBJ1-1, with D possibly being TRBD1 (6 bases). The CDR3 has 15 residues. V was pared by 6 bases and J by 5 bases, with 19 bases between. Germline values: CDR1 LNHNV, CDR2 YYDKDF (reference sequence).

The chain links TRBV12-3 or TRBV12-4 to TRBJ1-5; D perhaps matches TRBD1 (5 bases). V shed 3 bases and J shed 15 bases, with 12 bases lying between them. CDR3 size: 11 residues. In DNA, the CDR3 is TGTGCCAGCAGTTTGGGGGGGGTTCGGCATTTT. Translation: CASSLGGVRHF.

The V call is TRBV5-1, the J call TRBJ1-1; D uncertain. Trimming cost V 1 base and J 12 bases, with 16 bases left between them. CDR1 is SGHRS, CDR2 YFSETQ, per germline. This CDR3 is built from 13 residues. CDR3: CASSLWAGRMSFF. The CDR3 bases are TGCGCCAGCAGCTTGTGGGCTGGAAGAATGTCTTTCTTT.